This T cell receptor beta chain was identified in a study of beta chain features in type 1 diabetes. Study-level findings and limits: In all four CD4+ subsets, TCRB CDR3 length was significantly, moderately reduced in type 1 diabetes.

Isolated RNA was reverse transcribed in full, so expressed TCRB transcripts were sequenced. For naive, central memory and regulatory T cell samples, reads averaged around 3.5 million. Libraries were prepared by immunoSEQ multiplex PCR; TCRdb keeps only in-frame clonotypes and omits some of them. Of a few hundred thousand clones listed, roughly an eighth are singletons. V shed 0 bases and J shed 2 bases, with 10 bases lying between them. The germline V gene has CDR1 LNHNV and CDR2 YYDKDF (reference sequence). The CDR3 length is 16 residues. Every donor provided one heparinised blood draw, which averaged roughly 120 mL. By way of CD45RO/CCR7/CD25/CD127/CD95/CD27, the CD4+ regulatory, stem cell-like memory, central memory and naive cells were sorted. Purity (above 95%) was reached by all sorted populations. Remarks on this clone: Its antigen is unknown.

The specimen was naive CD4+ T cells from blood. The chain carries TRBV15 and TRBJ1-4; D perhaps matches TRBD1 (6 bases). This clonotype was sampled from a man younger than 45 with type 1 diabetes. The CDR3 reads CATSREGGRTNEKLFF. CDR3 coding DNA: TGTGCCACCAGCAGAGAAGGGGGAAGGACTAATGAAAAACTGTTTTTT.